This record covers a single TCR beta chain. Its antigen is undetermined. J gave up 4 bases and V 5 bases, and 4 bases lay outside the gene matches. Germline assignment: CDR1 SQVTM and CDR2 ANQGSEA. The CDR3 totals 12 residues. Samples each yielded at least 5 micrograms of total RNA. Alongside a J-beta primer mix, a sample-barcoded 5' primer served in a second PCR lasting 7 to 11 cycles. Sequencing of every sample gave 2.5 million or more CDR3-containing paired-end reads. TCRdb itself ran the 5' RACE reads through MiXCR, one entry per CDR3 protein. The sample contains roughly 830,000 distinct CDR3 sequences, under 80% of which appear only once. These data are taken from a study of blood T cells in healthy people across ages. Study-wide results and caveats: Diversity of TCR beta per million T cells declined in a roughly linear way with age.

The gene calls are TRBV29-1 and TRBJ1-2; 7 nucleotides align to TRBD1. The TCR comes from a young man in good health. Sequenced material: blood. The CDR3 coding sequence is TGCAGCGTTCCCGAGGGGGCCTATGGCTACACCTTC. Protein: CSVPEGAYGYTF.